This T cell receptor beta chain was captured by sequencing in a study of cytotoxic CD8 clonotypes in ibrutinib-treated CLL. CDR1 is MNHEY and CDR2 is SVGAGI in the germline V gene. V was pared by 2 bases and J by 11 bases, with 18 bases between. The CDR3 contains 14 residues. Findings and limits, study-wide: Sampling schedules were unmatched across sustained-remission and progressing patients.

Sequencing used immunoSEQ multiplex PCR; TCRdb keeps in-frame clones, though not all of them. This table has some 80,000 clones, about 85% appearing once. This clone was seen only once. The antigen remains unidentified. This clonotype originated in a human donor with chronic lymphocytic leukemia. The sample in question was PBMCs, obtained after 12 months of ibrutinib treatment. The chain carries TRBV6-5 and TRBJ1-1; D gene uncertain. The CDR3 loop reads CASSYRTPGGKAFF. The DNA for the CDR3 is TGTGCCAGCAGTTACCGAACCCCAGGTGGGAAGGCTTTCTTT.